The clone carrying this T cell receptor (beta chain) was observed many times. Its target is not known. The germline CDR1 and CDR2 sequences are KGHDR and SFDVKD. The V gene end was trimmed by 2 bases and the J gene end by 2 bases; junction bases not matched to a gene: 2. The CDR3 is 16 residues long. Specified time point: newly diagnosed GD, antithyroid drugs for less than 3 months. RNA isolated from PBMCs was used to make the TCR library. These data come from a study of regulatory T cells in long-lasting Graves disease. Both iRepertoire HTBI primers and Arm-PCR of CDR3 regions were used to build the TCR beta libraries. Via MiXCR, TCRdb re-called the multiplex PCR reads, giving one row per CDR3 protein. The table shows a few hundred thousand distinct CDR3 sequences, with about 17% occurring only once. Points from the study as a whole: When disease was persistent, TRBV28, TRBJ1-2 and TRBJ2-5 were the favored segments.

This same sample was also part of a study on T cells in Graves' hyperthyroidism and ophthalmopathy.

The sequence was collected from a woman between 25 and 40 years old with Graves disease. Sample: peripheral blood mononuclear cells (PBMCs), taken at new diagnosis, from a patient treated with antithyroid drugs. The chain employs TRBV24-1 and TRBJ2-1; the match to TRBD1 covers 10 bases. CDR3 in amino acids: CATSDSGTGAYNEQFF. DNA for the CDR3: TGTGCCACCAGTGATTCCGGGACAGGGGCCTACAATGAGCAGTTCTTC.